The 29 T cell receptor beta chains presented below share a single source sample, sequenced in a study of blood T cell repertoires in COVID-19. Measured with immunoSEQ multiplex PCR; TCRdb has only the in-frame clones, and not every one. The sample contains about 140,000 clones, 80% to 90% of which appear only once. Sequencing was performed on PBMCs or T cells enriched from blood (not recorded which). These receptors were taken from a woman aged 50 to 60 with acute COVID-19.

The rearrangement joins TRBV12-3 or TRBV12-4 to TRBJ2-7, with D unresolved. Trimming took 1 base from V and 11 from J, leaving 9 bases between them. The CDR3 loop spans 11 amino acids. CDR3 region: CASSLGQVEYF. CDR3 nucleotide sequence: TGTGCCAGCAGTTTAGGCCAGGTCGAGTACTTC.

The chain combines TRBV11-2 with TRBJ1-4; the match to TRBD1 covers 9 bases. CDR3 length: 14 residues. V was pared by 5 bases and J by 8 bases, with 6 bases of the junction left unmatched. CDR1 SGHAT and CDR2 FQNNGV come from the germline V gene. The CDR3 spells CASSPRTGVEKLFF. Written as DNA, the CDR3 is TGTGCCAGCAGCCCAAGGACAGGGGTGGAAAAACTGTTTTTT.

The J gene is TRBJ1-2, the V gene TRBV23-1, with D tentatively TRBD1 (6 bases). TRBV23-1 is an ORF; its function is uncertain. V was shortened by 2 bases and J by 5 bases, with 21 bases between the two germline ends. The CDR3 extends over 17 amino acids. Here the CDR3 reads CASSQRGKGGSRYGYTF. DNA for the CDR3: TGCGCCAGCAGTCAAAGGGGAAAAGGGGGATCGAGATATGGCTACACCTTC.

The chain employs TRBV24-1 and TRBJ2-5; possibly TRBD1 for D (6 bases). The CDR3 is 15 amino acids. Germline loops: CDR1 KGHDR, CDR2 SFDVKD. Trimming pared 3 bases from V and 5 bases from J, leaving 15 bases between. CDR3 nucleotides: TGTGCCACCAGTGATCAAAGACAGGTCCGGGAGACCCAGTACTTC. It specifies CATSDQRQVRETQYF.

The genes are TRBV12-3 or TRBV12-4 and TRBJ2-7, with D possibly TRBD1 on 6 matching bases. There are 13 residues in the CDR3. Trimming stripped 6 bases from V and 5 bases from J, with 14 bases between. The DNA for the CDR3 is TGTGCCAGCAGGTCGAACAGGGACCACGAGCAGTACTTC. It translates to CASRSNRDHEQYF.

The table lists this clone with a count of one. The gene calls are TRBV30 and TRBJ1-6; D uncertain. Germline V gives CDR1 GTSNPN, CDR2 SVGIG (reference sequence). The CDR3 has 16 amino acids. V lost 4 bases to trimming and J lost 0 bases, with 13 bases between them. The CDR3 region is CAWTDKSSSYNSPLHF. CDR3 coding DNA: TGTGCCTGGACAGACAAATCCAGCTCCTATAATTCACCCCTCCACTTT.

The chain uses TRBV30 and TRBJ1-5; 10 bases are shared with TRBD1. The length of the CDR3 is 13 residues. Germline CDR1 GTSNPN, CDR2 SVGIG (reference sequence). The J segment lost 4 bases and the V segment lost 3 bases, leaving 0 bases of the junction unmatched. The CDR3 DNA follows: TGTGCCTGGAGGGGACAGGGGAATCAGCCCCAGCATTTT. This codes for CAWRGQGNQPQHF.

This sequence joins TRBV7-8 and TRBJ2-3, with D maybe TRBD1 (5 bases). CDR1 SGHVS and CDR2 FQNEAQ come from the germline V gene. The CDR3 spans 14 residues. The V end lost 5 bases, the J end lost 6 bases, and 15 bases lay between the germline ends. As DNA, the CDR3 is TGTGCCAGCAGCCTCACAGGATCGGTGGATACGCAGTATTTT. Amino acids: CASSLTGSVDTQYF. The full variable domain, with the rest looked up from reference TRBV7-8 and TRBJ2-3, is GAGVSQSPRYKVAKRGQDVALRCDPISGHVSLFWYQQALGQGPEFLTYFQNEAQLDKSGLPSDRFFAERPEGSVSTLKIQRTQQEDSAVYLCASSLTGSVDTQYFGPGTRLTVL.

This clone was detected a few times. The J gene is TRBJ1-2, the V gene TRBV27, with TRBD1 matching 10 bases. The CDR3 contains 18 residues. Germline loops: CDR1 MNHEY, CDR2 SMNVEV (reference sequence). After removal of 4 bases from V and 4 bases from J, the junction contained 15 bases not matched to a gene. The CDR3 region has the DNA TGTGCCAGCAGTTCCACACCTAGACAGGGGGCGATGGTCTATGGCTACACCTTC. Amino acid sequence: CASSSTPRQGAMVYGYTF.

CDR3 DNA sequence: TGCGCCAGCAGCCAAGCCGGCCCTACAGAGTACGAGCAGTACTTC. Its translation: CASSQAGPTEYEQYF. The chain is built from TRBV4-1 and TRBJ2-7; D call uncertain. The CDR3 totals 15 residues. CDR1 and CDR2 (germline): MGHRA, YSYEKL. Trimming removed 1 base from V and 4 bases from J, with 14 bases in between.

The DNA of the CDR3 is TGTGCCAGTAGTCCCTTAAACGGGAACTATGGCTACACCTTC. Its translation: CASSPLNGNYGYTF. V gene TRBV19 combines with J gene TRBJ1-2; D gene ambiguous. Germline assignment: CDR1 LNHDA and CDR2 SQIVND (reference sequence). Trimming stripped 5 bases from V and 2 bases from J, with 12 bases between. This CDR3 is built from 14 residues.

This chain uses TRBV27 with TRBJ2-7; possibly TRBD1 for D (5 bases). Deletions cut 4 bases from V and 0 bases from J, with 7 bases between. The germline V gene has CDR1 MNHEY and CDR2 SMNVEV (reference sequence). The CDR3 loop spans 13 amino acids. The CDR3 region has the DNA TGTGCCAGCAGTTCAGGACACTCCTACGAGCAGTACTTC. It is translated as CASSSGHSYEQYF.

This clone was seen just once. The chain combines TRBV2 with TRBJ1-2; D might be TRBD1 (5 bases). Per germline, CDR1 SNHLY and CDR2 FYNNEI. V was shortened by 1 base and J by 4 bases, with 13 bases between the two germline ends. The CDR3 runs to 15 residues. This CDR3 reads CASSEEDTGAYGYTF. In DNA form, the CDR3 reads TGTGCCAGCAGTGAAGAGGACACTGGGGCCTATGGCTACACCTTC.

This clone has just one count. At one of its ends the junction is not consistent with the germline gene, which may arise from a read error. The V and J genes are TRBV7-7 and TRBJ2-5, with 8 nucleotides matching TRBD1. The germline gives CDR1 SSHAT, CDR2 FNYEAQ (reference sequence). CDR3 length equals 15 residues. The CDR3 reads CASSPSGGGQETQYF. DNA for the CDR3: TGTGCTAGCAGCCCCTCAGGGGGCGGGCAAGAGACCCAGTACTTC.

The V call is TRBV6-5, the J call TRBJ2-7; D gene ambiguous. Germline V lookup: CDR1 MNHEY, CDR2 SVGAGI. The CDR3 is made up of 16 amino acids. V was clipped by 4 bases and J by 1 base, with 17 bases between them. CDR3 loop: CASSLYSIPKSYEQYF. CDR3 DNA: TGTGCCAGCAGTTTATACAGCATCCCTAAATCCTACGAGCAGTACTTC.

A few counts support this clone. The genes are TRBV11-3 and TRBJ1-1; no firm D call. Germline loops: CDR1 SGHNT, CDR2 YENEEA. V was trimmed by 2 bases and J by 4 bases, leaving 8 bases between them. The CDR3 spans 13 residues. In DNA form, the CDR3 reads TGTGCCAGCAGCTTATGGTCGAGCACTGAAGCTTTCTTT. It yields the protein CASSLWSSTEAFF.

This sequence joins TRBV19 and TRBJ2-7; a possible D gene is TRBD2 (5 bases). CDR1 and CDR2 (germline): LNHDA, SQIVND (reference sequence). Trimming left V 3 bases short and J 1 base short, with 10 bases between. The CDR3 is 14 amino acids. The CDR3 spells CASSMIGSSYEQYF. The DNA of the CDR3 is TGTGCCAGTAGTATGATAGGGAGTTCCTACGAGCAGTACTTC.

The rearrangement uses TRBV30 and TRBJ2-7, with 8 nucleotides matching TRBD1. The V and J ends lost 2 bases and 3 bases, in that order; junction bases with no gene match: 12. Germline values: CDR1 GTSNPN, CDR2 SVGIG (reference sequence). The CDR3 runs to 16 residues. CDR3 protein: CAWSSKTGVLVYEQYF. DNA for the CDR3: TGTGCCTGGAGTTCCAAGACAGGGGTGTTGGTCTACGAGCAGTACTTC.

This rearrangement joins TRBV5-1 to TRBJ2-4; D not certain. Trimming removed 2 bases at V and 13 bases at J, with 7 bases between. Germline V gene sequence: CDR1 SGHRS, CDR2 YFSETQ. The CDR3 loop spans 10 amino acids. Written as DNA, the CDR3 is TGCGCCAGCAGCTTCTCGTTACAGTACTTC. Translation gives CASSFSLQYF.

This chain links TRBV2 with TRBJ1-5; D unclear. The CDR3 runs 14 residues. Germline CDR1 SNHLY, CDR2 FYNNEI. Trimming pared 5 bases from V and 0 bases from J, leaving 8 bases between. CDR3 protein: CASSSQVSNQPQHF. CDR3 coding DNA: TGTGCCAGCAGTTCTCAGGTTAGCAATCAGCCCCAGCATTTT. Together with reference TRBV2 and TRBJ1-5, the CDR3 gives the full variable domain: EPEVTQTPSHQVTQMGQEVILRCVPISNHLYFYWYRQILGQKVEFLVSFYNNEISEKSEIFDDQFSVERPDGSNFTLKIRSTKLEDSAMYFCASSSQVSNQPQHFGDGTRLSIL.

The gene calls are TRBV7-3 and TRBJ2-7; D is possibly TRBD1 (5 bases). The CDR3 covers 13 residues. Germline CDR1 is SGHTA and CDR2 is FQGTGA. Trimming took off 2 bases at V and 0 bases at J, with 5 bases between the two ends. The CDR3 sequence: CASSLDSSYEQYF. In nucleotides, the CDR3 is TGTGCCAGCAGCTTAGACAGCTCCTACGAGCAGTACTTC.

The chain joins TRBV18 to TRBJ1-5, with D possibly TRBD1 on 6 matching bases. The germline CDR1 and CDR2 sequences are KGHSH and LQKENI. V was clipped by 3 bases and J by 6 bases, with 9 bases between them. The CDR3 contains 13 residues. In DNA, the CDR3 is TGTGCCAGCTCACCGGGGGCGGCTCAGCCCCAGCATTTT. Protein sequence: CASSPGAAQPQHF.

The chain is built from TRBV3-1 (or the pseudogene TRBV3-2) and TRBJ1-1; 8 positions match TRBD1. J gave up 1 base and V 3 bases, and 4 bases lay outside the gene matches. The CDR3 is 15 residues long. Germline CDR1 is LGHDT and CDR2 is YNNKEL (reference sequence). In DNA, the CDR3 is TGTGCCAGCAGCCAGTCGGACAGGGAGAACACTGAAGCTTTCTTT. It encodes CASSQSDRENTEAFF.

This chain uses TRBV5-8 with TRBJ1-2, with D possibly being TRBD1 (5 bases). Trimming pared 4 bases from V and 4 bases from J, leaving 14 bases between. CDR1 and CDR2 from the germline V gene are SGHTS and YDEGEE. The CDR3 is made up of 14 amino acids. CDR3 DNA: TGTGCCAGCAGCACCGAACACGGGGGCTATGGCTACACCTTC. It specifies CASSTEHGGYGYTF.

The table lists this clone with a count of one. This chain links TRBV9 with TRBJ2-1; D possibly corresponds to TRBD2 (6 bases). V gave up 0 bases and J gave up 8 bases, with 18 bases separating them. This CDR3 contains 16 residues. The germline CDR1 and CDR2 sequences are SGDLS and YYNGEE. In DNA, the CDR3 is TGTGCCAGCAGCGTAGCTCATGGGACTCGAGGACATGAGCAGTTCTTC. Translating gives CASSVAHGTRGHEQFF.

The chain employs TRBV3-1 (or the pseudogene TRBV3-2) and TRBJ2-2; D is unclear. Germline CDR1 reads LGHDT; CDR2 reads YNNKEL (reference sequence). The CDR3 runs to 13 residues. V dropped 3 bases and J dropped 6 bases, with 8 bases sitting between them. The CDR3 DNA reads TGTGCCAGCAGCCAGGCTCGGGCCGGGGAGCTGTTTTTT. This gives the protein CASSQARAGELFF.

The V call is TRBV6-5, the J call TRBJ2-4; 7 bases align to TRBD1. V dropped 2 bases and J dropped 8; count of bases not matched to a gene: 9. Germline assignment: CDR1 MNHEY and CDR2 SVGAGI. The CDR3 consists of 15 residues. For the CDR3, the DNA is TGTGCCAGCAGTTACGGACAGGCCCAAGGGGACATTCAGTACTTC. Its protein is CASSYGQAQGDIQYF.

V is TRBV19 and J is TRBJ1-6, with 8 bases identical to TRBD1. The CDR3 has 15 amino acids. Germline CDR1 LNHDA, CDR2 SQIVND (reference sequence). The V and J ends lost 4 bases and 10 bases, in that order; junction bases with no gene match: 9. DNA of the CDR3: TGTGCCAGTAGTAGAGATCAGGGGGCGCGATCACCCCTCCACTTT. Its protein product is CASSRDQGARSPLHF.

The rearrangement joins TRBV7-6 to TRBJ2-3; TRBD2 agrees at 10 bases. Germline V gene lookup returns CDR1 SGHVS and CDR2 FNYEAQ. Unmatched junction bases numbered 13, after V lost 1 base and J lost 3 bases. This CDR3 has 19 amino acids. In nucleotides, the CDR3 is TGTGCCAGCAGCTTAGTACCCACTAGCGGGACATTTGGGACAGATACGCAGTATTTT. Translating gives CASSLVPTSGTFGTDTQYF.